This is a list of T cell receptor beta chains from one sample in a study of a mutant IDH1 vaccine in newly diagnosed glioma. Profiled with immunoSEQ multiplex PCR; TCRdb holds only in-frame clones, not every one. The sample lists 35,000 to 45,000 clones; around 83% were seen once. Antigens for these TCRs are unknown. This specimen was PBMCs, taken from a glioma patient whose treatment included an IDH1 peptide vaccine. All receptors derive from a woman in her forties or fifties with glioma. The CDR3 runs from the conserved cysteine through the conserved F or W. D genes are given only for firm matches.

D: NA; V: TRBV21-1; J: TRBJ2-7; CDR3: CASSKKAGVYEQYF; DNA: TGTGCCAGCAGCAAAAAAGCGGGGGTGTACGAGCAGTACTTC
D: TRBD1; V: TRBV5-4; J: TRBJ1-6; CDR3: CASSVVTGLSPLHF; DNA: TGTGCCAGCAGCGTAGTGACAGGGCTTTCACCCCTCCACTTT
D: NA; V: TRBV7-9; J: TRBJ1-2; CDR3: CASSRTNPYGYTF; DNA: TGTGCCAGCAGTCGCACCAACCCCTATGGCTACACCTTC
D: TRBD1; V: TRBV2; J: TRBJ1-3; CDR3: CASRETGGTGNTIYF; DNA: TGTGCCAGCCGCGAGACAGGGGGCACTGGAAACACCATATATTTT
D: TRBD2; V: TRBV2; J: TRBJ2-1; CDR3: CASSGSSGGETSSYNEQFF; DNA: TGTGCCAGCAGTGGGTCTAGCGGGGGGGAAACTAGCTCCTACAATGAGCAGTTCTTC
D: TRBD1; V: TRBV19; J: TRBJ1-2; CDR3: CASSIDLSGRGSGYTF; DNA: TGTGCCAGTAGTATAGATCTATCGGGCAGGGGGAGTGGCTACACCTTC
D: TRBD2; V: TRBV5-4; J: TRBJ2-3; CDR3: CASSLPTSFGGDTQYF; DNA: TGTGCCAGCAGCTTGCCGACTAGCTTCGGTGGGGATACGCAGTATTTT
D: TRBD1; V: TRBV7-8; J: TRBJ1-5; CDR3: CASSPKDRVNQPQHF; DNA: TGTGCCAGCAGCCCAAAAGACAGGGTCAATCAGCCCCAGCATTTT
D: TRBD1; V: TRBV15; J: TRBJ1-2; CDR3: CATSRETRTGQSGYTF; DNA: TGTGCCACCAGCAGAGAAACCCGGACAGGGCAAAGTGGCTACACCTTC
D: NA; V: TRBV10-3; J: TRBJ1-1; CDR3: CAISESQRNTEAFF; DNA: TGTGCCATCAGTGAGTCGCAAAGGAACACTGAAGCTTTCTTT